This TCR beta chain originates from a study of vaccination and CD4 T cells after COVID-19. The CDR3 loop spans 14 amino acids. Trimming cost V 1 base and J 0 bases, with 5 bases left between them. Per the germline V gene, CDR1 is LNHDA and CDR2 is SQIVND (reference sequence). Comments on this clonotype: What it recognizes is unknown.

With the Oncomine TCR Beta short-read assay, DNA from cultured CD4+ T cells was sequenced. TCRdb re-analysed the PCR reads in MiXCR, keeping a single row per CDR3 protein. The sample lists about 9,100 distinct CDR3 sequences; around three fifths were seen once. Treatment denoted: approximately nine-day PBMC culture with coronavirus spike peptide pools or control peptides (ViraFEST assay). This sequence originates from a human donor who had recovered from COVID-19. Material for sequencing was CD4+ T cells from blood, cultured in vitro. The chain employs TRBV19 and TRBJ2-3; D unclear. The DNA of the CDR3 is TGTGCCAGTAGTATAGGGGCTAGCACAGATACGCAGTATTTT. Protein sequence: CASSIGASTDTQYF.